The entry below gives a single TCR beta chain sequence along with its context. Which antigen it targets is not known. Compared with germline, one end of the junction differs, possibly owing to a read error. Including the terminal cysteine and phenylalanine, the CDR3 comprises 15 residues. Only the CDR3 DNA stays, 45 bases, in frame from base 1. For CDR1 and CDR2, the germline V gene (reference sequence) lists SSHAT and FNYEAQ. The library came from the immunoSEQ multiplex PCR assay. The multiplex PCR relied on a mix of 60 forward primers for TCR Vbeta segments and 13 reverse primers for TCR Jbeta segments. The CDR3 region of rearranged TCR beta genes was amplified from genomic DNA with a multiplex PCR assay. The Illumina HiSeq System was used to sequence the amplified TCR beta libraries as 87-base-pair reads. The authors processed their data as follows. A later analysis tallied tens of millions of unique TCR beta chains across the 666 repertoires, and about 10 million of those chains were shared by two or more donors. A nearest-neighbor algorithm error-corrected the raw reads and collapsed the reads into unique sequences, merging closely related sequences to remove PCR and sequencing errors. V, D and J gene segments were assigned by aligning CDR3 sequences to IMGT reference sequences. For a sequence to be retained, a match of at least six nucleotides to both a V gene segment and a J gene segment was required. A rearrangement counted as productive if the CDR3 had no stop codons and remained in frame with V and J, and every other rearrangement counted as non-productive. Following IMGT convention, CDR3 was defined as the stretch from the second conserved V-encoded cysteine to the conserved J-encoded phenylalanine. The earlier analysis of around 640 of the donors excluded sequences that lacked an unambiguous match to a single V gene segment. In an earlier analysis of approximately 500 of the donors, a V segment was called functional when productive rearrangements were above 56.7%, and segregating when the standard deviation between donors exceeded 5%. To diagnose cytomegalovirus status from the catalog of TCR beta chain sequences, a statistical classification framework was built. A later analysis assigned V and J genes by comparing TCR nucleotide sequences with IMGT/GENE-DB human TR gene sequences. A later analysis assigned CDR3 sequences and most-parsimonious VDJ recombination scenarios with the TCRdist pipeline. In a later analysis, each TCR beta chain was defined by its CDR3 amino acid sequence together with its V-gene family, and reads lacking a unique V-gene family were excluded. As a way to deal with suspected cross-contamination and a sequencing artifact, a later analysis dropped 450 to 600 nucleotide sequences that were highly shared and had low generation probability. In a later analysis, a clonal expansion index was calculated for each public chain from normalized within-repertoire ranks of inferred template counts. Generation probabilities in a later analysis came from a VDJ recombination model fitted to out-of-frame rearrangements, and those results were checked against IGoR. Hypergeometric tests were used in a later analysis to score TCR-TCR, TCR-HLA and TCR-CMV co-occurrence, with a repertoire-size bias correction applied to the TCR pairs. To estimate false discovery rates, a later analysis permuted the HLA or CMV assignments 20 times. In a later analysis, co-occurring TCRs were grouped with DBSCAN, and TCRdist sequence similarity was added when clustering was performed within HLA-allele-positive subsets. Co-occurrence clustering excluded repertoires with fewer than 30,000 or more than 120,000 public chains, plus five with anomalous nucleotide sharing. TCRdb carries this immuneACCESS record with in-frame sequences only. Its versions omit some clonotypes, under half of them owing to an unresolved V gene in the studies checked, with the rest unexplained. For V, J and clone size, that table is used; D and trimming come from the DNA. In all, the sample holds 150,000 to 170,000 clones, and around 81% of those were seen once. Roughly 5.5% of the sample is taken by the ten largest.

The sample originates from a study of cytomegalovirus exposure and HLA in healthy donors (dated by TCRdb to about 2017). In terms of the full investigation: According to an earlier analysis of around 600 of the donors, about 170 million T cells yielded 90 million to 130 million unique TCR beta sequences and around 280 Gb of sequence data. In an earlier analysis of 587 of the donors, high-throughput TCR beta sequencing was used to judge whether each TCR beta V gene segment behaved as functional or pseudogenic. Rather than drawing on any new phenotypic data, the later analysis identified candidate immune exposures from TCR beta sequences and the way those sequences occurred across donors. Alongside the repertoire data, information on donor age, sex, ethnicity and CMV serostatus was compiled. The study was designed to test whether signatures of past pathogen exposure could be identified by cataloging public T cell receptors. Both class I and class II loci were covered by HLA typing, at four-digit resolution. An early release covering roughly 600 HLA-typed donors comprised about 300 gigabases of sequencing data and tens of millions of unique TCR sequences. All discovery cohort repertoires had been generated on a single sequencing platform. The study profiled the T cell repertoires of hundreds of subjects by immunosequencing and related them to cytomegalovirus serostatus. To predict cytomegalovirus infection status, the study combined high-throughput TCR immunosequencing, statistical association of individual TCRs with disease status, and machine learning. Along with the approximately 670-subject first cohort, a separate validation cohort of over 90 different subjects was used. Several DR-DQ haplotypes were treated as single units for association and clustering because of strong linkage in the cohort. Genome-wide SNP genotypes for about 65% of the roughly 700 donors were used in a later genetic analysis, which treated that subset as a discovery cohort. Typing coverage varied by locus: roughly 620-640 donors for A, B, C, DRB1 and DQB1; around 560 for DQA1; about 600 for DPA1; 400 to 480 for DPB1. In a later analysis, previously published TCR beta repertoires from several hundred donors were re-analyzed and high-resolution HLA genotyping was added so that TCR occurrence patterns could be studied. Across about 370 genotyped donors of the cohort, an average of roughly 230,000 unique TCR beta nucleotide sequences per donor were sequenced, and approximately 17% of those sequences were non-productive. Among the roughly 390 genotyped donors, about 85% belonged to the genetic ancestry cluster associated with self-reported Caucasian donors. What the study reported, not specific to this receptor: Linkage disequilibrium might explain the correlated functional status among segregating V segments, but an unknown experimental factor could not be excluded. Only TCR beta chains were sequenced in this cohort, and the absence of alpha or paired-chain data limited detectable features. In vitro tests confirmed that a few of the cytomegalovirus-associated TCR beta chains recognize cytomegalovirus antigens. According to a later analysis, TCR association rates differed among HLA loci, with DRB1 alleles showing the most associated TCRs and HLA-C alleles showing the fewest. The only immune exposure information available for the cohort was CMV serostatus. V-gene and J-gene trimming of TCR beta chains was associated with a missense DCLRE1C variant in a later genetic analysis, and the association was replicated in an independent cohort. A further reported finding was that TCR beta sequences accurately predicted the HLA-A and HLA-B alleles for most subjects in the first cohort. Compared with the 666-donor mean, donors in an Asian-associated ancestry cluster had fewer N-insertions in productive TCRs, according to a later genetic analysis. The earlier analysis of some 560 of the donors excluded 15 to 20 rarely observed V segments, including chromosome 9 orphons, because counts were too low. Roughly uniform sequencing depth across donors was assumed in presence/absence analyses, although this assumption may not hold. A cluster of highly shared sequence variants was judged likely to represent a technical artifact of the sequencing pipeline. In both the original and validation cohorts, the classifier was reported to diagnose cytomegalovirus status with high specificity and sensitivity. When HLA alleles, especially DR and DQ, strongly co-occurred, TCR associations were difficult to assign to individual alleles. In an earlier analysis of some 640 of the donors, most TCR beta V segments were observed in productive rearrangements about 87% or about 30% of the time, broadly matching IMGT annotations. Because some donors lacked HLA typing at each locus, the association tests relied only on the typed subset. A later analysis reported that several top co-occurrence clusters appeared linked to parvovirus B19, influenza, CMV and Epstein-Barr virus. In the study, 164 TCR beta chains were listed as associated with cytomegalovirus. It was suggested by the authors that the approach could potentially be generalized to other disease states and immunological phenotypes. While some public TCRs were present in many individuals, most TCR sequences turned up only very rarely across donors. According to a later analysis, most CMV-associated TCR beta chains appeared to be HLA-restricted, and the HLA associations seemed to be driven largely by CMV exposure. A later analysis associated some 17,000 TCR beta sequences with specific HLA alleles at a false discovery rate of 0.05. In a later analysis, HLA-associated TCR beta chains were found to be more clonally expanded and to have lower generation probabilities than equally common non-associated chains. Because the 87-base-pair reads could not distinguish some IMGT-functional V segments, including TRBV6-2 and TRBV6-3, those segments were excluded.

The cohort comprised hundreds of healthy bone marrow donors. At the time of sampling, all cohort members were nominally healthy, though unrecorded immune exposures were likely present. The donor tested CMV seropositive, placing the donor among the roughly 270 seropositive members of the cohort. A peripheral blood sample was provided by each donor, and peripheral blood mononuclear cells were used for TCR beta sequencing. The Qiagen DNeasy Blood Extraction Kit was used to extract genomic DNA from the blood cell samples. The chain was built from TRBV7-7 and TRBJ2-1; 11 central nucleotides agree with TRBD2. The sequence came from a woman between 35 and 50 years old in good health and CMV-seropositive. The sample consisted of PBMCs. CDR3 reads: CASSSILAGAGEQFF. At the DNA level, the sequence is TGTGCTAGCAGCTCTATACTAGCGGGAGCTGGTGAGCAGTTCTTC.